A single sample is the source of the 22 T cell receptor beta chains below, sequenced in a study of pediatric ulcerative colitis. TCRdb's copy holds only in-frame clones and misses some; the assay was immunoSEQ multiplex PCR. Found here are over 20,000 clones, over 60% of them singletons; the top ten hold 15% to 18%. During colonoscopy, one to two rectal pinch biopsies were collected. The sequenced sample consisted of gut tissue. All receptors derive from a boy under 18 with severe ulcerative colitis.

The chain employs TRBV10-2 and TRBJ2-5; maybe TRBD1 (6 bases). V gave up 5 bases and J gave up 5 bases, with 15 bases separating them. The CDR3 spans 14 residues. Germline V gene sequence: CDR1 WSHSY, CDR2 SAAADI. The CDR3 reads CASSPQGIRETQYF. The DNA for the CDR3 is TGCGCCAGCAGTCCGCAGGGGATTAGGGAGACCCAGTACTTC.

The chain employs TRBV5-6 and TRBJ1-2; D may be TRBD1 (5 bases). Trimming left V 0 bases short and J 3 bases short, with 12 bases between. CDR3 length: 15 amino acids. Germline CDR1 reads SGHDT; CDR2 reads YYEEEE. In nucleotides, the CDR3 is TGTGCCAGCAGCTTGGGGAAGGGGAGGTACTATGGCTACACCTTC. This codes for CASSLGKGRYYGYTF.

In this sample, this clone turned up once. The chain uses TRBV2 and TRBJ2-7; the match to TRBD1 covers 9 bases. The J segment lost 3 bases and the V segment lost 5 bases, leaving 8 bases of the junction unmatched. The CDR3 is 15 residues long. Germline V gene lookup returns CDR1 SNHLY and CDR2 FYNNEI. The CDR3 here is CASSKEQGAYYEQYF. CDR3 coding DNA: TGTGCCAGCAGTAAGGAACAGGGGGCTTACTACGAGCAGTACTTC.

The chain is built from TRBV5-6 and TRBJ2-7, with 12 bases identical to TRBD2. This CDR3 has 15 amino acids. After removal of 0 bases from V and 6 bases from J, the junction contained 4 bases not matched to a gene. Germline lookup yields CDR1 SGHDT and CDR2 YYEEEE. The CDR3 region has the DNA TGTGCCAGCAGCTTGGCCGCTAGCGGGGGGGCCGAGCAGTACTTC. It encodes CASSLAASGGAEQYF.

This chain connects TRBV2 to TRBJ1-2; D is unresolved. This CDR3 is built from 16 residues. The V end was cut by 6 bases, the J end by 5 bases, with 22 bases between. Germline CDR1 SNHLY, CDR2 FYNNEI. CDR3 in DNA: TGTGCCAGCAGGGGCTTGAGTGTGGAGTTGGGATATGGCTACACCTTC. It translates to CASRGLSVELGYGYTF. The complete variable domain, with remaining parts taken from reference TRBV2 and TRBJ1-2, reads EPEVTQTPSHQVTQMGQEVILRCVPISNHLYFYWYRQILGQKVEFLVSFYNNEISEKSEIFDDQFSVERPDGSNFTLKIRSTKLEDSAMYFCASRGLSVELGYGYTFGSGTRLTVV.

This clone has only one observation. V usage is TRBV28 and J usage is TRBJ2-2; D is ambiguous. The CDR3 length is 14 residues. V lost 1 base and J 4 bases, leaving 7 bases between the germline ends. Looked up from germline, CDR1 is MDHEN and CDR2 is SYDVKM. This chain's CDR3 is CASSLSSSTGELFF. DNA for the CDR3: TGTGCCAGCAGTTTATCTTCCAGCACCGGGGAGCTGTTTTTT.

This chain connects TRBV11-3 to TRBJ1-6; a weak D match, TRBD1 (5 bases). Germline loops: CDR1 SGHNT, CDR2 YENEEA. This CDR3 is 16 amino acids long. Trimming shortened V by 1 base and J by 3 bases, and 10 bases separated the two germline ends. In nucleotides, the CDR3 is TGTGCCAGCAGCTTAGCAGGGAAACACTATAATTCACCCCTCCACTTT. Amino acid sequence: CASSLAGKHYNSPLHF.

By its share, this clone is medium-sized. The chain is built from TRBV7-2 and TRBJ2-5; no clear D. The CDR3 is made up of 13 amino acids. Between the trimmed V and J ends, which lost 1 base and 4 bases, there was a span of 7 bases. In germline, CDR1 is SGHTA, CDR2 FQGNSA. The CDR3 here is CASSLGMRETQYF. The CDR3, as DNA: TGTGCCAGCAGCTTAGGTATGAGAGAGACCCAGTACTTC.

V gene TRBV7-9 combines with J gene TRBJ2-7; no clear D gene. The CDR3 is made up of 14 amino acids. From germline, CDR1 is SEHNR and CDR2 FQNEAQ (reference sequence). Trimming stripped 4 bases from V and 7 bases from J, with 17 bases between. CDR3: CASSSQVGGPEQYF. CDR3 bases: TGTGCCAGCAGCTCGCAGGTGGGCGGCCCGGAGCAGTACTTC.

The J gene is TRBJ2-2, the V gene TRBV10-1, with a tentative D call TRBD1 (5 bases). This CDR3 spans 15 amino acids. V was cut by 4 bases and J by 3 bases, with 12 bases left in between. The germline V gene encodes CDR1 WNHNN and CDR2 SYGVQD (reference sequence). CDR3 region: CASSGQPDYTGELFF. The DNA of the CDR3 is TGCGCCAGCAGTGGACAGCCCGACTACACCGGGGAGCTGTTTTTT.

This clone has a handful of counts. The CDR3 nucleotides are TGTGCCAGCACTACAAATTCGGGGGCCGGAGAGACCCAGTACTTC. Its translation is CASTTNSGAGETQYF. The gene calls are TRBV6-1 and TRBJ2-5; D might be TRBD1 or TRBD2, each matching 6 bases. The germline CDR1 and CDR2 sequences are MNHNS and SASEGT. The CDR3 has 15 amino acids. The V gene lost 7 bases and the J gene lost 4 bases, with 19 bases spanning the gap.

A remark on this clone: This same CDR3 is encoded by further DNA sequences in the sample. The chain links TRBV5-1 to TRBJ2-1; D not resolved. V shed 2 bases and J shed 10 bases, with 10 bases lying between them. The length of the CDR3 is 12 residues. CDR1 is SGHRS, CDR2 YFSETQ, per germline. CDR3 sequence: CASSLEGIEQFF. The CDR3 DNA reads TGCGCCAGCAGCTTAGAAGGAATCGAGCAGTTCTTC.

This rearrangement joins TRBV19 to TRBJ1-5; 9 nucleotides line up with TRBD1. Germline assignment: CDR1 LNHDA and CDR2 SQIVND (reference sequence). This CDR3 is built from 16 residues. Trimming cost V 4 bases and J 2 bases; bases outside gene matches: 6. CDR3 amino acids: CASSSPTGGGNQPQHF. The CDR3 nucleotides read TGTGCCAGTAGTAGCCCCACAGGGGGCGGCAATCAGCCCCAGCATTTT.

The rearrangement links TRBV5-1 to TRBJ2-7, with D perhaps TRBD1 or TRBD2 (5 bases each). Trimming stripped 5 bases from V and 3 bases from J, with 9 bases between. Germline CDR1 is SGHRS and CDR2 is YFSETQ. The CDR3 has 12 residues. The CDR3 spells CASRGTVYEQYF. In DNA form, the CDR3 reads TGCGCCAGCAGAGGGACCGTCTACGAGCAGTACTTC.

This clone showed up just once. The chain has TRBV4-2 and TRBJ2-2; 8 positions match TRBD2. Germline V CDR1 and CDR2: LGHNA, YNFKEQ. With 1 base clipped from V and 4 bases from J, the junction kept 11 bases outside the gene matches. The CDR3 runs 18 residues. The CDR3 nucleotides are TGTGCCAGCAGCCAAGTGGCGGCCGGGGGGGTGGCCACCGGGGAGCTGTTTTTT. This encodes CASSQVAAGGVATGELFF.

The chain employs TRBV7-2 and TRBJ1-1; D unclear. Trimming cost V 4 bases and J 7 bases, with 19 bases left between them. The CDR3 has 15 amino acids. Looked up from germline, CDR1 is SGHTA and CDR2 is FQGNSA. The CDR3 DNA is TGTGCCAGCAGCTGGAACCCGGGAACCGAGCGTGAAGCTTTCTTT. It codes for CASSWNPGTEREAFF.

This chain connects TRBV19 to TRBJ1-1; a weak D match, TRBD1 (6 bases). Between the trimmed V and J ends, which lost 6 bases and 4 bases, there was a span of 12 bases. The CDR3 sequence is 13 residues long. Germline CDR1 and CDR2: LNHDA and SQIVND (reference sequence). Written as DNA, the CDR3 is TGTGCCAGTAGACCGCTCAGGGGCACTGAAGCTTTCTTT. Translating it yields CASRPLRGTEAFF.

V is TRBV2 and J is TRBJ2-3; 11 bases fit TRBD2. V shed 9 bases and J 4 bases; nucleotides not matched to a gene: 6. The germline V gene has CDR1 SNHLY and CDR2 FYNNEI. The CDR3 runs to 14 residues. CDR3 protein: CASLAGGIPDTQYF. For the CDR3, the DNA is TGTGCCAGTTTAGCGGGGGGGATCCCAGATACGCAGTATTTT.

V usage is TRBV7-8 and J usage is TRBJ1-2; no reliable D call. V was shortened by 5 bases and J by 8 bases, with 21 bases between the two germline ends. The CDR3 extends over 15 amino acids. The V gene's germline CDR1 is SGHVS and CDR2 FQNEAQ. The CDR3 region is CASSLMERRVSGYTF. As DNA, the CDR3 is TGTGCCAGCAGCCTAATGGAGAGGAGGGTGTCGGGCTACACCTTC.

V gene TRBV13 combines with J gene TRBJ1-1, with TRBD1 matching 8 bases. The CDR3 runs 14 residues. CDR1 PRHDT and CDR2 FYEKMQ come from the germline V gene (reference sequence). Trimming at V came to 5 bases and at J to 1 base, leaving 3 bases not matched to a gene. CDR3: CASSHDRGNTEAFF. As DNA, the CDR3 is TGTGCCAGCAGCCACGACAGGGGGAACACTGAAGCTTTCTTT.

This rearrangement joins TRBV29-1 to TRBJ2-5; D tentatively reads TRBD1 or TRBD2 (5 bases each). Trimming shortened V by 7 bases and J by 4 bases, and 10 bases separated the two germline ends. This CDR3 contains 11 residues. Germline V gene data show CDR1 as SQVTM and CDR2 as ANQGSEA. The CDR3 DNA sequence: TGCAGCGCGCAGGGACGAGAGACCCAGTACTTC. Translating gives CSAQGRETQYF.

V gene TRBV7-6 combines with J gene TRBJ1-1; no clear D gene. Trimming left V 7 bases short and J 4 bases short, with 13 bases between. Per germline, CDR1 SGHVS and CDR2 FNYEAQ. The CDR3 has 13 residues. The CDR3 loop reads CASTAYMGTEAFF. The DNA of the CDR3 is TGTGCCAGCACCGCTTATATGGGCACTGAAGCTTTCTTT.